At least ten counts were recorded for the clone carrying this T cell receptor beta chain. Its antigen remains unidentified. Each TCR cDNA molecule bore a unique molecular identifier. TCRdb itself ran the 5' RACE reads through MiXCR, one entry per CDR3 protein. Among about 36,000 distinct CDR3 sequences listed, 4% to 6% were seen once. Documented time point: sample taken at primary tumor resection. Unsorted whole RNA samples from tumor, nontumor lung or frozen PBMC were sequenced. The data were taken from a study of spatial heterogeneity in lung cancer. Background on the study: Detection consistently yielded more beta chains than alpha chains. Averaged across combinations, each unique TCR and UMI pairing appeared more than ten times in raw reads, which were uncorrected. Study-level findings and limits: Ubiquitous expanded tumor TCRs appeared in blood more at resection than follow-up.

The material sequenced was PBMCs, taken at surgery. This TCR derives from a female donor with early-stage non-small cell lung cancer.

The CDR3 reads CASSRTREARYEQYF. The CDR3 nucleotides are TGTGCCAGCAGCCGCACTCGGGAGGCCCGCTACGAGCAGTACTTC. V and J are TRBV13 and TRBJ2-7; the match to TRBD2 covers 7 bases. Germline-derived CDR1 and CDR2 are PRHDT and FYEKMQ (reference sequence). The V segment lost 5 bases and the J segment 3 bases; nucleotides outside the gene matches: 10. There are 15 residues in the CDR3.